The 25 T cell receptor beta chains below all came from one sample that was sequenced in a study of chemoradiotherapy in HPV16-positive cancers. Using immunoSEQ multiplex PCR, the repertoire was profiled, and TCRdb retains in-frame clones only, with some absent. Of 20,000 or so clones listed, 87% are singletons. The sequencing here drew on blood, taken from a patient who underwent chemoradiotherapy. These TCRs come from a human donor with HPV-associated anogenital cancer.

This clone was counted a few times. In DNA, the CDR3 is TGTGCCAGCAGCCTAAGGGACAGGGGCAGCGAGCAGTACTTC. Translation gives CASSLRDRGSEQYF. The J gene is TRBJ2-7, the V gene TRBV7-2; TRBD1 matches at 10 bases. Trimming removed 5 bases from V and 6 bases from J; junction bases left unmatched: 7. Per germline, CDR1 SGHTA and CDR2 FQGNSA. This CDR3 is 14 amino acids long. Variable domain in full (rest from reference TRBV7-2 and TRBJ2-7): GAGVSQSPSNKVTEKGKDVELRCDPISGHTALYWYRQSLGQGLEFLIYFQGNSAPDKSGLPSDRFSAERTGGSVSTLTIQRTQQEDSAVYLCASSLRDRGSEQYFGPGTRLTVT.

The chain links TRBV7-9 to TRBJ2-4, with D unresolved. Trimming removed 5 bases at V and 1 base at J, with 12 bases between. The germline CDR1 and CDR2 sequences are SEHNR and FQNEAQ (reference sequence). The CDR3 has 15 residues. This CDR3 is CASSAVGVAKNIQYF. CDR3 bases: TGTGCCAGCAGCGCCGTTGGGGTGGCCAAAAACATTCAGTACTTC.

This rearrangement joins TRBV2 to TRBJ2-2, with a possible D match to TRBD1 (5 bases). Germline V gives CDR1 SNHLY, CDR2 FYNNEI. Trimming removed 8 bases at V and 1 base at J, with 14 bases between. This CDR3 spans 15 amino acids. The DNA for the CDR3 is TGTGCCAGCGTTGGGGCCCCGGGGAACACCGGGGAGCTGTTTTTT. As protein: CASVGAPGNTGELFF.

The chain recombines TRBV7-9 with TRBJ2-5; 11 bases agree with TRBD2. Germline values: CDR1 SEHNR, CDR2 FQNEAQ (reference sequence). This CDR3 is 14 amino acids long. With V trimmed by 7 bases and J by 5 bases, 6 bases remained unmatched. The CDR3 DNA sequence: TGTGCCAGCACCCTTAGCGGGGGGGTTGAGACCCAGTACTTC. Encoded protein: CASTLSGGVETQYF.

The V gene is TRBV19, the J gene TRBJ1-5; the D gene is possibly TRBD1 (5 bases). V shed 6 bases and J shed 0 bases, with 12 bases lying between them. The germline V gene encodes CDR1 LNHDA and CDR2 SQIVND (reference sequence). The CDR3 length is 15 residues. The CDR3, as DNA: TGTGCCAGTAGCCAGGGAAGGTATAGCAATCAGCCCCAGCATTTT. Its translation is CASSQGRYSNQPQHF.

V and J are TRBV19 and TRBJ1-2, with D hard to call. With 7 bases removed from V and 3 bases from J, the gap between germline ends came to 15 bases. This CDR3 is built from 14 residues. Germline CDR1 reads LNHDA; CDR2 reads SQIVND (reference sequence). The DNA for the CDR3 is TGTGCCAGTACGGTGGCTATCTCTGACTATGGCTACACCTTC. It codes for CASTVAISDYGYTF.

The V call is TRBV28, the J call TRBJ2-2; 12 positions match TRBD2. The germline gives CDR1 MDHEN, CDR2 SYDVKM. After removal of 10 bases from V and 1 base from J, the junction contained 13 bases not matched to a gene. The CDR3 loop spans 18 amino acids. CDR3 coding DNA: TGTGCCATTACTGGACTAGCGGGATTTTTAAAGAACACCGGGGAGCTGTTTTTT. This sequence encodes CAITGLAGFLKNTGELFF.

The chain joins TRBV7-9 to TRBJ2-7, with TRBD2 matching over 10 bases. The V gene end was trimmed by 6 bases and the J gene end by 3 bases; junction bases not matched to a gene: 8. Per the germline V gene, CDR1 is SEHNR and CDR2 is FQNEAQ (reference sequence). CDR3 size: 15 residues. The CDR3 nucleotides are TGTGCCAGCAGTCATAGCGGGGGGACCAACTACGAGCAGTACTTC. Protein product: CASSHSGGTNYEQYF.

The J gene is TRBJ2-3, the V gene TRBV5-4; 10 bases are a match to TRBD2. Per the germline V gene, CDR1 is SGHNT and CDR2 is YYREEE (reference sequence). The CDR3 is 17 residues long. V shed 4 bases, J shed 2 bases, and the junction held 10 bases outside the gene matches. The CDR3 DNA is TGTGCCAGCAGCCCCGGGGTAGCGGGGGGATCCACAGATACGCAGTATTTT. As protein: CASSPGVAGGSTDTQYF.

The chain uses TRBV6-6 and TRBJ2-1, with 12 bases identical to TRBD2. In germline, CDR1 is MNHNY, CDR2 SVGAGI (reference sequence). CDR3 length: 15 amino acids. Trimming cost V 2 bases and J 5 bases; bases outside gene matches: 1. Written as DNA, the CDR3 is TGTGCCAGCAGTTACCGGACTAGCGGGAACAATGAGCAGTTCTTC. Translated, it gives CASSYRTSGNNEQFF.

V gene TRBV19 combines with J gene TRBJ1-4, with D possibly TRBD1 on 5 matching bases. Trimming left V 5 bases short and J 8 bases short, with 18 bases between. Per germline, CDR1 LNHDA and CDR2 SQIVND (reference sequence). The CDR3 spans 15 residues. CDR3 DNA: TGTGCCAGTAGTTCCCCCTGGGGGGACGAGGAAAAACTGTTTTTT. Translation: CASSSPWGDEEKLFF.

The J gene is TRBJ1-2, the V gene TRBV7-6; weak D call: TRBD1 (6 bases). Per the germline V gene, CDR1 is SGHVS and CDR2 is FNYEAQ. The CDR3 covers 14 residues. Trimming removed 4 bases at V and 4 bases at J, with 13 bases between. CDR3 amino acids: CASSSARGGYGYTF. The CDR3 nucleotides read TGTGCCAGCAGCTCGGCGAGGGGGGGCTATGGCTACACCTTC. Looking up the rest from reference TRBV7-6 and TRBJ1-2 gives the full variable domain: GAGVSQSPRYKVTKRGQDVALRCDPISGHVSLYWYRQALGQGPEFLTYFNYEAQQDKSGLPNDRFSAERPEGSISTLTIQRTEQRDSAMYRCASSSARGGYGYTFGSGTRLTVV.

This clone was picked up one time. CDR3 protein: CASSTDRDPGTDTQYF. CDR3 coding DNA: TGTGCCAGCAGTACAGACCGGGACCCGGGGACAGATACGCAGTATTTT. The chain has TRBV25-1 and TRBJ2-3; possibly TRBD1 or TRBD2 for D (5 bases each). CDR1 is MGHDK, CDR2 SYGVNS, per germline. The CDR3 covers 16 residues. The ends were cut back, 5 bases at V and 3 bases at J, with 18 bases in the middle.

V and J are TRBV28 and TRBJ2-1; D remains unclear. Looked up from germline, CDR1 is MDHEN and CDR2 is SYDVKM. The CDR3 is 12 residues long. V was cut by 10 bases and J by 9 bases, with 16 bases left in between. The CDR3 DNA is TGTGCCATCGGAGAGGTAGAGCGTGAGCAGTTCTTC. This encodes CAIGEVEREQFF.

The chain carries TRBV9 and TRBJ2-5; D is unresolved. The germline V gene encodes CDR1 SGDLS and CDR2 YYNGEE. V gave up 0 bases and J gave up 1 base, with 10 bases separating them. The CDR3 loop spans 15 amino acids. The CDR3 reads CASSVVDWGQETQYF. CDR3 sequence (DNA): TGTGCCAGCAGCGTAGTAGATTGGGGCCAAGAGACCCAGTACTTC.

Notes on this clone: The junction departs from the called germline gene at one end, perhaps through a read error. Other DNA variants within this sample encode the same CDR3. The genes are TRBV18 and TRBJ2-7; the D is unclear. The CDR3 length is 13 residues. Per germline, CDR1 KGHSH and CDR2 LQKENI. This CDR3 reads CASSPPKVYEQYF. DNA for the CDR3: TGCGCCAGCTCACCACCGAAGGTTTACGAGCAGTACTTC.

V and J are TRBV4-3 and TRBJ2-7, with D tentatively TRBD2 (5 bases). The CDR3 length is 19 residues. Trimming removed 0 bases from V and 1 base from J, with 22 bases in between. The germline CDR1 and CDR2 sequences are LGHNA and YSLEER. CDR3 residues: CASSQEWYSSIGVSYEQYF. DNA for the CDR3: TGCGCCAGCAGCCAAGAATGGTATTCTAGCATTGGGGTTTCCTACGAGCAGTACTTC.

This chain's CDR3 is CASSYSGPEDEKLFF. Written as DNA, the CDR3 is TGTGCCAGCAGTTACTCTGGTCCAGAAGATGAAAAACTGTTTTTT. The rearrangement uses TRBV6-6 and TRBJ1-4, with D unclear. The germline V and J ends were trimmed by 0 bases and 6 bases, with 11 bases remaining between them. This CDR3 spans 15 amino acids. Germline CDR1 is MNHNY and CDR2 is SVGAGI (reference sequence).

CDR3 nucleotide sequence: TGTGCCAGCAGCTCGACAACCGGGACAGGGTACACTGAAGCTTTCTTT. It is translated as CASSSTTGTGYTEAFF. The chain joins TRBV7-2 to TRBJ1-1; TRBD1 matches at 9 bases. Germline V CDR1 and CDR2: SGHTA, FQGNSA. This CDR3 region has 16 residues. With 4 bases clipped from V and 3 bases from J, the junction kept 9 bases outside the gene matches.

The chain carries TRBV25-1 and TRBJ2-7, with D perhaps matching TRBD1 (5 bases). Germline loops: CDR1 MGHDK, CDR2 SYGVNS. The CDR3 is made up of 14 amino acids. V gave up 6 bases and J gave up 3 bases, with 15 bases separating them. The CDR3 spells CASSSGSGLYEQYF. The CDR3 coding sequence is TGTGCCAGCAGCTCAGGGTCTGGCCTCTACGAGCAGTACTTC.

The V gene is TRBV27, the J gene TRBJ1-6, with D possibly TRBD1 on 5 matching bases. Between the trimmed V and J ends, which lost 6 bases and 5 bases, there was a span of 11 bases. The CDR3 runs to 14 residues. Germline CDR1 is MNHEY and CDR2 is SMNVEV (reference sequence). The CDR3 sequence is CASRDGGNNSPLHF. CDR3 in DNA: TGTGCCAGCAGAGACGGGGGGAATAATTCACCCCTCCACTTT.

The chain employs TRBV11-3 and TRBJ2-1, with a tentative D call TRBD1 (5 bases). CDR1 and CDR2 from the germline V gene are SGHNT and YENEEA. Deletions cut 0 bases from V and 2 bases from J, with 11 bases between. CDR3 length equals 16 residues. CDR3 in amino acids: CASSLEGQGAYNEQFF. In nucleotides, the CDR3 is TGTGCCAGCAGCTTAGAGGGTCAAGGGGCCTACAATGAGCAGTTCTTC.

The chain carries TRBV28 and TRBJ2-3; TRBD2 matches 8 bases. Germline assignment: CDR1 MDHEN and CDR2 SYDVKM. V lost 6 bases and J lost 0; bases outside the gene matches: 11. The CDR3 contains 17 residues. The CDR3 loop is CASSPSGPITSTDTQYF. CDR3 bases: TGTGCCAGCAGCCCTAGCGGGCCGATAACTAGCACAGATACGCAGTATTTT.

The rearrangement joins TRBV6-4 to TRBJ2-3, with D hard to call. CDR1 and CDR2 (germline): MRHNA, SNTAGT. The CDR3 extends over 16 amino acids. The germline V and J ends were trimmed by 0 bases and 0 bases, with 10 bases remaining between them. In DNA, the CDR3 is TGTGCCAGCAGTGACTCGTTCGGATTTAGCACAGATACGCAGTATTTT. Its translation: CASSDSFGFSTDTQYF.

The rearrangement links TRBV19 to TRBJ1-2; 7 bases line up with TRBD1. The CDR3 loop spans 15 amino acids. Germline V gene lookup returns CDR1 LNHDA and CDR2 SQIVND (reference sequence). With V trimmed by 6 bases and J by 1 base, 8 bases remained unmatched. The CDR3 sequence is CASRNSGTDNYGYTF. Written as DNA, the CDR3 is TGTGCCAGTAGAAACTCCGGGACAGATAACTATGGCTACACCTTC. Looking up the rest from reference TRBV19 and TRBJ1-2 gives the full variable domain: DGGITQSPKYLFRKEGQNVTLSCEQNLNHDAMYWYRQDPGQGLRLIYYSQIVNDFQKGDIAEGYSVSREKKESFPLTVTSAQKNPTAFYLCASRNSGTDNYGYTFGSGTRLTVV.